The clone carrying this T cell receptor (beta chain) was counted many times. Its specificity is not known. From approximately 490 ng total RNA, TCR beta cDNA was generated with a primer in the constant region. A slightly modified ARM-PCR protocol with three nested multiplex PCR rounds produced these TCR beta libraries. TCRdb analysed the multiplex PCR reads with MiXCR anew, one entry per CDR3 protein. In the table there are 300,000 to 350,000 distinct CDR3 sequences, approximately 64% of which are singletons. The entry originates in a study of tumor-infiltrating lymphocytes in primary liver carcinoma. Study at large: Tumors were staged T1-T3 N0M0 and measured roughly 4.2 to 10 cm across. Per sample, productive TCRbeta reads numbered roughly 3.5 to 7.5 million, similar across tissue types.

Unsorted whole blood supplied the RNA, and germline DNA was extracted too. The patients, who had chronic HBV infection, were treatment-naive (untreated). Study findings and constraints: Tumors and blood were compared for top-250-clone fraction, and tumors had the significantly higher value (p = 0.039).

The material sequenced was peripheral blood. This clonotype was obtained from a man aged 35-49 years with primary liver carcinoma and hepatitis B virus infection.

The CDR3 loop reads CSVARQGAYNEQFF. The CDR3 coding sequence is TGCAGCGTTGCACGACAGGGGGCCTACAATGAGCAGTTCTTC. The chain combines TRBV29-1 with TRBJ2-1, with 9 bases identical to TRBD1. CDR1 and CDR2 from the germline V gene are SQVTM and ANQGSEA. Trimming at V came to 4 bases and at J to 2 bases, leaving 3 bases not matched to a gene. The CDR3 is 14 residues long.